This T cell receptor beta chain emerged from a study of tumor-infiltrating lymphocytes in primary liver carcinoma. The roughly 17-31 mg bulk tissue piece was not sorted before simultaneous RNA and DNA extraction. Infection with HBV was chronic in patients; they were treatment-naive. Priming with a constant-region primer yielded TCR beta cDNA from around 0.45 ug total RNA. It was through three nested multiplex PCR rounds of slightly modified ARM-PCR that TCR beta libraries arose. Rounds one and two of PCR, each of about 10 cycles, were primed with TRBV1-TRBV30 forward primers and a C-beta reverse primer. MiXCR was run by TCRdb on the multiplex PCR reads, yielding one entry per CDR3 protein. Of 45,000 to 55,000 distinct CDR3 sequences listed, approximately 70% are singletons. CDR1 MNHEY and CDR2 SVGAGI come from the germline V gene. The CDR3 contains 14 residues. Unmatched junction bases numbered 5, after V lost 6 bases and J lost 4 bases.

The specimen was liver tumor tissue from sampling region 5. Subset indicated: tumor region T5, tumor centre. This chain uses TRBV6-5 with TRBJ2-2; 7 bases agree with TRBD2. This clonotype was obtained from a man between 35 and 55 years old with primary liver carcinoma and hepatitis B virus infection. CDR3 amino acids: CASRSSGGTGELFF. CDR3 nucleotide sequence: TGTGCCAGCAGATCGTCGGGGGGCACCGGGGAGCTGTTTTTT.